The TCR beta chain described here comes from a study of blood T cell repertoires in COVID-19. The overall study: Material from acute and convalescent COVID-19 was sourced from the United States, Italy and Spain. Sample material is recorded as cDNA or gDNA derived from T cells, B-cell-depleted T cells, or PBMCs.

Losses at the gene ends were 3 bases for V and 5 bases for J; bases not matched to a gene: 9. The germline V gene has CDR1 KGHSH and CDR2 LQKENI. The CDR3 spans 15 residues. Original processing methods: Cell counts per sample came from amplifying reference gene primers. The method was immunoSEQ multiplex PCR; TCRdb's version includes in-frame clones alone and lacks a portion of them. That table supplies the V and J calls and clone size; D and trimming were determined from the DNA. The table lists over 60,000 clones, roughly 89% of them singletons, with roughly 8.8% in the top ten. This clonotype originated in a man aged 80 or over with acute or convalescent COVID-19. This chain uses TRBV18 with TRBJ1-1; 7 bases match TRBD1. The sample taken for sequencing was peripheral blood. CDR3 loop: CASSPSDRWQTEAFF. The CDR3 DNA reads TGTGCCAGCTCACCCTCGGACAGGTGGCAGACTGAAGCTTTCTTT.